The 24 T cell receptor beta chains below were found in one sample sequenced in a study of blood T cell repertoires in COVID-19. The repertoire was sequenced with immunoSEQ multiplex PCR; TCRdb's copy has only in-frame clones and lacks some. The sample yields about 83,000 clones, roughly 87% seen once. Sequencing was done on a sample of peripheral blood. The receptors were gathered from a woman aged 50 to 60 with active or convalescent COVID-19.

CDR3 protein: CSVEEGQGLFSYEQYF. In nucleotides, the CDR3 is TGCAGCGTTGAAGAGGGACAGGGCCTCTTCTCCTACGAGCAGTACTTC. The chain combines TRBV29-1 with TRBJ2-7; 9 bases align to TRBD1. The CDR3 has 16 residues. V dropped 0 bases and J dropped 0; count of bases not matched to a gene: 6. Germline CDR1 is SQVTM and CDR2 is ANQGSEA.

Here the CDR3 reads CASSLGTGRVNTEAFF. Written as DNA, the CDR3 is TGCGCCAGCAGCTTGGGAACAGGGAGGGTTAACACTGAAGCTTTCTTT. This chain uses TRBV5-1 with TRBJ1-1, with TRBD1 as a possible D gene (6 bases). The CDR3 contains 16 residues. Trimming cost V 0 bases and J 2 bases, with 14 bases left between them. Germline loops: CDR1 SGHRS, CDR2 YFSETQ. Full variable domain (rest looked up from reference TRBV5-1 and TRBJ1-1): KAGVTQTPRYLIKTRGQQVTLSCSPISGHRSVSWYQQTPGQGLQFLFEYFSETQRNKGNFPGRFSGRQFSNSRSEMNVSTLELGDSALYLCASSLGTGRVNTEAFFGQGTRLTVV.

The chain carries TRBV18 and TRBJ1-1; D perhaps matches TRBD1 (5 bases). Germline CDR1 is KGHSH and CDR2 is LQKENI. The germline V and J ends were trimmed by 0 bases and 1 base, with 15 bases remaining between them. This CDR3 is built from 17 residues. Here the CDR3 DNA reads TGTGCCAGCTCACCACCAGGCAGGGCCTTATCGAACACTGAAGCTTTCTTT. Translation gives CASSPPGRALSNTEAFF. The variable domain in full, with the rest retrieved from reference TRBV18 and TRBJ1-1, is NAGVMQNPRHLVRRRGQEARLRCSPMKGHSHVYWYRQLPEEGLKFMVYLQKENIIDESGMPKERFSAEFPKEGPSILRIQQVVRGDSAAYFCASSPPGRALSNTEAFFGQGTRLTVV.

The V gene is TRBV29-1, the J gene TRBJ2-5; weak D call: TRBD1 (6 bases). Trimming removed 7 bases from V and 2 bases from J, with 14 bases in between. Germline loops: CDR1 SQVTM, CDR2 ANQGSEA. CDR3 length: 13 amino acids. The CDR3 loop is CSAKPGHQETQYF. The CDR3 nucleotides are TGCAGCGCCAAACCGGGACATCAAGAGACCCAGTACTTC.

The chain employs TRBV4-3 and TRBJ1-6; perhaps TRBD1 as D (5 bases). Looked up from germline, CDR1 is LGHNA and CDR2 is YSLEER. The CDR3 totals 17 residues. V lost 2 bases and J 1 base, leaving 12 bases between the germline ends. CDR3 protein: CASSQHAGGSYNSPLHF. CDR3 in DNA: TGCGCCAGCAGCCAACATGCTGGGGGGTCCTATAATTCACCCCTCCACTTT.

CDR3 region: CASSARGRGLSDTQYF. CDR3 sequence (DNA): TGTGCCAGCAGCGCACGGGGCAGGGGGCTGTCAGATACGCAGTATTTT. This chain uses TRBV7-3 with TRBJ2-3; 8 nucleotides match TRBD1. Per germline, CDR1 SGHTA and CDR2 FQGTGA. Germline trimming cut 5 bases from V and 4 bases from J; bases unmatched to any gene: 11. The CDR3 has 16 amino acids.

The V and J genes are TRBV4-3 and TRBJ1-1, with a weak D call TRBD1 (6 bases). Germline V gene lookup returns CDR1 LGHNA and CDR2 YSLEER. Trimming pared 4 bases from V and 1 base from J, leaving 13 bases between. This CDR3 contains 15 residues. CDR3 protein: CASSRAGHSNTEAFF. The CDR3 coding sequence is TGCGCCAGCAGCCGAGCGGGACACTCGAACACTGAAGCTTTCTTT.

This chain links TRBV4-2 with TRBJ2-1; D remains unclear. Germline V gene data show CDR1 as LGHNA and CDR2 as YNFKEQ. This CDR3 contains 11 residues. V was pared by 0 bases and J by 14 bases, with 8 bases between. CDR3 bases: TGTGCCAGCAGCCAAGATCAGATCGAGTTCTTC. It encodes CASSQDQIEFF.

J is TRBJ1-6 and V is TRBV30; no firm D call. The V end was cut by 4 bases, the J end by 4 bases, with 8 bases between. In germline, CDR1 is GTSNPN, CDR2 SVGIG (reference sequence). The CDR3 consists of 13 residues. The CDR3 spells CAWTQFYNSPLHF. The CDR3 nucleotides are TGTGCCTGGACGCAGTTTTATAATTCACCCCTCCACTTT.

The chain couples TRBV28 to TRBJ1-1; the D gene is possibly TRBD1 (5 bases). The CDR3 consists of 12 residues. V was shortened by 7 bases and J by 5 bases, with 11 bases between the two germline ends. Germline lookup yields CDR1 MDHEN and CDR2 SYDVKM. The CDR3 sequence is CASNIQVTEAFF. Written as DNA, the CDR3 is TGTGCCAGCAATATACAGGTGACTGAAGCTTTCTTT.

V is TRBV19 and J is TRBJ2-7, with 11 positions matching TRBD1. Trimming took 5 bases from V and 3 from J; bases not matched to a gene: 6. The CDR3 runs 15 residues. Germline V gives CDR1 LNHDA, CDR2 SQIVND (reference sequence). In DNA, the CDR3 is TGTGCCAGTAGTTTGGGACAGGGGGTTAACTACGAGCAGTACTTC. Its translation: CASSLGQGVNYEQYF.

This chain joins TRBV6-1 and TRBJ2-5; D might be TRBD1 (6 bases). This CDR3 contains 20 residues. CDR1 is MNHNS and CDR2 is SASEGT in the germline V gene. V lost 0 bases and J 0 bases, leaving 23 bases between the germline ends. Here the CDR3 DNA reads TGTGCCAGCAGTGAAGCGACAAAGGGGCAGGGGCTGATGTACCAAGAGACCCAGTACTTC. Protein sequence: CASSEATKGQGLMYQETQYF.

This clone was detected a few times. The J gene is TRBJ1-1, the V gene TRBV6-2 or TRBV6-3, with unresolved D. The V gene lost 6 bases and the J gene lost 2 bases, with 13 bases spanning the gap. The CDR3 sequence is 14 residues long. Germline CDR1 reads MNHEY; CDR2 reads SVGEGT. CDR3 bases: TGTGCCAGCAGCCACGGGGTGCTCAACACTGAAGCTTTCTTT. It translates to CASSHGVLNTEAFF.

The chain employs TRBV3-1 (or the pseudogene TRBV3-2) and TRBJ2-7, with 7 bases aligning to TRBD1. The CDR3 covers 15 residues. Trimming took 5 bases from V and 2 from J; bases not matched to a gene: 9. Germline V gene sequence: CDR1 LGHDT, CDR2 YNNKEL (reference sequence). The CDR3 sequence is CASSAPGQRPYEQYF. The CDR3 DNA reads as TGTGCCAGCAGCGCGCCGGGACAGAGACCCTACGAGCAGTACTTC.

J is TRBJ1-3 and V is TRBV3-1 (or the pseudogene TRBV3-2); possibly TRBD1 for D (5 bases). CDR3 length: 13 residues. CDR1 and CDR2 from the germline V gene are LGHDT and YNNKEL (reference sequence). V lost 4 bases and J lost 6, with 10 bases in between. Here the CDR3 DNA reads TGTGCCAGCAGCCCAACAGGTTTAAACACCATATATTTT. Its protein is CASSPTGLNTIYF.

The chain joins TRBV15 to TRBJ1-5; the D is unclear. V lost 0 bases, J lost 3 bases, and 9 bases lay in between. Germline V gene lookup returns CDR1 LNHNV and CDR2 YYDKDF (reference sequence). The CDR3 has 15 amino acids. The CDR3 DNA reads as TGTGCCACCAGCAGAGAGTATCAGGCCAATCAGCCCCAGCATTTT. This gives the protein CATSREYQANQPQHF.

The gene calls are TRBV27 and TRBJ2-3; unclear D gene. The germline V gene encodes CDR1 MNHEY and CDR2 SMNVEV (reference sequence). Trimming left V 1 base short and J 8 bases short, with 10 bases between. The CDR3 sequence is 13 residues long. In DNA form, the CDR3 reads TGTGCCAGCAGTTTATATCCCCCAGGTACGCAGTATTTT. It specifies CASSLYPPGTQYF.

This clone has a single count. This chain's CDR3 is CASSLRASGSTDTQYF. CDR3 in DNA: TGCGCCAGCAGCCTCAGAGCTAGCGGGAGCACAGATACGCAGTATTTT. V usage is TRBV5-1 and J usage is TRBJ2-3, with 8 positions matching TRBD2. CDR1 is SGHRS, CDR2 YFSETQ, per germline. V lost 4 bases to trimming and J lost 0 bases; unmatched junction nucleotides: 7. This CDR3 spans 16 amino acids. The variable domain in full, with the rest retrieved from reference TRBV5-1 and TRBJ2-3, is KAGVTQTPRYLIKTRGQQVTLSCSPISGHRSVSWYQQTPGQGLQFLFEYFSETQRNKGNFPGRFSGRQFSNSRSEMNVSTLELGDSALYLCASSLRASGSTDTQYFGPGTRLTVL.

This sequence joins TRBV9 and TRBJ2-3; 12 positions agree with TRBD2. V shed 4 bases, J shed 6 bases, and the junction held 15 bases outside the gene matches. This CDR3 is 18 amino acids long. Germline CDR1 is SGDLS and CDR2 is YYNGEE. The CDR3 loop reads CASSPTPTSGGLGDTQYF. The CDR3 DNA is TGTGCCAGCAGCCCAACTCCGACTAGCGGGGGTCTCGGGGATACGCAGTATTTT.

V is TRBV11-2 and J is TRBJ2-3; TRBD2 might be the D (6 bases). The length of the CDR3 is 16 residues. CDR1 and CDR2 from the germline V gene are SGHAT and FQNNGV. V was clipped by 5 bases and J by 5 bases, with 20 bases between them. The DNA for the CDR3 is TGTGCCAGCAGCCAGCTTGCGGGGCCCGGCGGAGATACGCAGTATTTT. Protein product: CASSQLAGPGGDTQYF.

CDR3 nucleotides: TGTGCCAGCAGCTGGACCGGGACAGGGACTTCCGGGGAGCTGTTTTTT. It yields the protein CASSWTGTGTSGELFF. The V and J genes are TRBV7-8 and TRBJ2-2; 9 bases are shared with TRBD1. This CDR3 comprises 16 residues. In germline, CDR1 is SGHVS, CDR2 FQNEAQ. Unmatched junction bases numbered 9, after V lost 4 bases and J lost 6 bases.

The V and J genes are TRBV13 and TRBJ2-7; TRBD2 is a possible D gene (5 bases). This CDR3 is built from 13 residues. V was cut by 5 bases and J by 6 bases, with 14 bases left in between. The germline V gene has CDR1 PRHDT and CDR2 FYEKMQ (reference sequence). The CDR3 protein is CASSPRGASEQYF. CDR3 coding DNA: TGTGCCAGCAGCCCCCGGGGAGCGAGCGAGCAGTACTTC. The full variable domain, rest sourced from reference TRBV13 and TRBJ2-7, is AAGVIQSPRHLIKEKRETATLKCYPIPRHDTVYWYQQGPGQDPQFLISFYEKMQSDKGSIPDRFSAQQFSDYHSELNMSSLELGDSALYFCASSPRGASEQYFGPGTRLTVT.

This chain links TRBV5-6 with TRBJ2-1; a possible D gene is TRBD2 (5 bases). Trimming took 3 bases from V and 12 from J, leaving 13 bases between them. The germline V gene has CDR1 SGHDT and CDR2 YYEEEE. The CDR3 runs 12 residues. The CDR3 nucleotides are TGTGCCAGCAGCTGGGGAGATCTGGGGCAGTTCTTC. Amino acids: CASSWGDLGQFF.

J is TRBJ1-5 and V is TRBV6-2 or TRBV6-3; D is unresolved. Germline CDR1 MNHEY, CDR2 SVGEGT. Trimming shortened V by 4 bases and J by 8 bases, and 15 bases separated the two germline ends. The CDR3 consists of 14 residues. The CDR3 spells CASSSGVDGKPQHF. In DNA form, the CDR3 reads TGTGCCAGCAGTTCCGGGGTCGACGGGAAGCCCCAGCATTTT.